These T cell receptor beta chains were read from a single sample in a study of cytomegalovirus exposure and HLA in healthy donors. Here immunoSEQ multiplex PCR was the method, and the copy in TCRdb shows in-frame clones only, minus some. The repertoire has 60,000 to 75,000 clones, 65% to 75% of them found once; the top ten carry 8.5% to 14%. The source material was PBMCs. The source is a woman aged 60-75 years in good health and CMV-seropositive. CDR3s include the opening cysteine and the closing phenylalanine or tryptophan. The D gene is left open where the match is weak. Only part of the rows carry a size: once, few, many, or a class if the clone is expanded.

V gene	clone size	D gene	J gene	CDR3 protein	CDR3 DNA
TRBV4-1	.	.	TRBJ1-2	CASSQAGVGLAGYTF	TGCGCCAGCAGCCAAGCCGGGGTAGGTTTAGCGGGCTACACCTTC
TRBV18	.	TRBD1	TRBJ1-1	CASSPGQALTEAFF	TGTGCCAGCTCACCGGGACAGGCCCTCACTGAAGCTTTCTTT
TRBV6-5	few	.	TRBJ1-4	CASSPTGLANEKLFF	TGTGCCAGCAGTCCCACAGGGTTAGCTAATGAAAAACTGTTTTTT
TRBV9	.	.	TRBJ2-1	CASGENRVGSYNEQFF	TGTGCCAGCGGCGAAAACAGGGTCGGATCCTACAATGAGCAGTTCTTC
TRBV5-6	.	.	TRBJ1-2	CASRPRRAGYGYTF	TGTGCCAGCAGGCCGAGGAGGGCAGGCTATGGCTACACCTTC
TRBV6-1	.	.	TRBJ2-5	CASSDLGGETQYF	TGTGCCAGCAGTGACCTCGGAGGGGAGACCCAGTACTTC
TRBV13	.	TRBD1	TRBJ2-3	CASRYIGQGASDTQYF	TGTGCCAGCAGATATATAGGACAGGGGGCCTCAGATACGCAGTATTTT
TRBV4-1	.	.	TRBJ1-4	CASSQVWRGREKLFF	TGCGCCAGCAGCCAAGTTTGGCGGGGAAGGGAAAAACTGTTTTTT
TRBV5-1	.	.	TRBJ1-4	CASSLRLDEKLFF	TGCGCCAGCAGCTTGCGGTTAGATGAAAAACTGTTTTTT
TRBV5-1	.	TRBD1	TRBJ2-1	CASSRTGQGENEQFF	TGCGCCAGCAGCCGAACAGGACAGGGGGAAAATGAGCAGTTCTTC
TRBV9	.	TRBD1	TRBJ2-5	CASSVGTGVSETQYF	TGTGCCAGCAGCGTAGGGACAGGGGTATCGGAGACCCAGTACTTC
TRBV9	few	.	TRBJ1-1	CASSVGTANEAFF	TGTGCCAGCAGCGTAGGGACAGCCAATGAAGCTTTCTTT
TRBV5-1	.	TRBD1	TRBJ1-5	CASSLGTGGNQPQHF	TGCGCCAGCAGCTTGGGGACAGGGGGCAATCAGCCCCAGCATTTT
TRBV4-1	.	.	TRBJ2-7	CASSHDPNRPHEQYF	TGCGCCAGCAGCCATGACCCAAACAGACCTCACGAGCAGTACTTC
TRBV19	.	TRBD1	TRBJ1-1	CASSKNRGRTEAFF	TGTGCCAGTAGTAAAAACAGGGGGCGCACTGAAGCTTTCTTT
TRBV7-8	.	.	TRBJ2-3	CASSLAIGRGGRDTQYF	TGTGCCAGCAGCTTAGCTATCGGGCGGGGAGGCCGGGATACGCAGTATTTT
TRBV18	.	TRBD2	TRBJ2-1	CASSPGLAGWEQFF	TGTGCCAGCTCACCAGGACTAGCAGGATGGGAGCAGTTCTTC
TRBV6-5	once	.	TRBJ1-2	CATASGYGYTF	TGTGCCACCGCCTCCGGTTATGGCTACACCTTC
TRBV6-1	.	.	TRBJ1-2	CASRRTANYGYTF	TGTGCCAGCAGACGGACAGCTAACTATGGCTACACCTTC
TRBV9	.	.	TRBJ1-1	CASSVGGGGNTEAFF	TGTGCCAGCAGCGTAGGGGGGGGAGGGAACACTGAAGCTTTCTTT
TRBV2	few	TRBD1	TRBJ1-5	CASRDGWDRGQPQHF	TGTGCCAGCAGGGACGGGTGGGACAGGGGCCAGCCCCAGCATTTT
TRBV27	.	.	TRBJ1-1	CASSLDSLYTEAFF	TGTGCCAGCAGTTTAGACTCTTTATACACTGAAGCTTTCTTT
TRBV30	.	.	TRBJ1-5	CACSPGSNQPQHF	TGTGCCTGTAGCCCGGGTAGCAATCAGCCCCAGCATTTT
TRBV18	few	TRBD1	TRBJ1-1	CASSAEQGAAFF	TGTGCCAGCTCAGCAGAACAGGGGGCGGCTTTCTTT
TRBV2	.	.	TRBJ2-1	CASSERVAAYNEQFF	TGTGCCAGCAGTGAAAGGGTAGCGGCATACAATGAGCAGTTCTTC
TRBV13	once	TRBD1	TRBJ2-3	CASSLGTAFSTDTQYF	TGTGCCAGCAGCTTGGGGACAGCCTTTAGCACAGATACGCAGTATTTT
TRBV10-3	.	TRBD1	TRBJ2-1	CAIGEPGQTYNEQFF	TGTGCCATCGGGGAACCGGGACAGACCTACAATGAGCAGTTCTTC
TRBV7-6	.	TRBD2	TRBJ2-7	CASRDREALGEQYF	TGTGCCAGCAGGGACCGGGAGGCCCTCGGGGAGCAGTACTTC
TRBV6-5	.	.	TRBJ2-3	CASSYGSGSSTDTQYF	TGTGCCAGCAGTTACGGGTCGGGATCTAGCACAGATACGCAGTATTTT
TRBV5-1	.	.	TRBJ2-3	CASSLGRGTDTQYF	TGCGCCAGCAGCTTGGGCCGAGGCACAGATACGCAGTATTTT
TRBV5-1	.	.	TRBJ1-1	CASSLVGGGSGEAFF	TGCGCCAGCAGCTTGGTTGGGGGAGGGTCAGGTGAAGCTTTCTTT
TRBV14	.	TRBD2	TRBJ2-5	CASSQVGEGTETQYF	TGTGCCAGCAGCCAAGTGGGGGAGGGGACGGAGACCCAGTACTTC
TRBV4-1	.	TRBD2	TRBJ2-7	CASSQDMELAAFYEQYF	TGCGCCAGCAGCCAAGATATGGAACTAGCGGCCTTTTACGAGCAGTACTTC
TRBV6-1	.	.	TRBJ2-2	CASSHSSGELFF	TGTGCCAGCAGTCACAGTTCCGGGGAGCTGTTTTTT